Listed below are T cell receptor beta chains from one sample, sequenced in a study of T cells in Graves' hyperthyroidism and ophthalmopathy. TCRdb independently ran MiXCR on the multiplex PCR reads; one entry per CDR3 protein. The sample yields 200,000 to 250,000 distinct CDR3 sequences, roughly a sixth seen once. Sequencing input: blood. These receptors all stem from a woman aged 45 to 65 with Graves' hyperthyroidism. Each CDR3 is given with its conserved first and last residue. D genes are given only for firm matches. Only part of the rows carry a size: once, few, many, or a class if the clone is expanded.

j_call clone_size d_call v_call cdr3_nt cdr3_aa
TRBJ2-7 many - TRBV3-1 TGTGCCAGCAGCCCCCTTTCCGGGGACTACGAGCAGTACTTC CASSPLSGDYEQYF
TRBJ2-7 many - TRBV28 TGTGCCAGCAGTTTAGGGCGACCAGGGTACCCCTACGAGCAGTACTTC CASSLGRPGYPYEQYF
TRBJ2-5 many TRBD2 TRBV28 TGTGCCAGCACAGAGACTAGCGGGTACCAAGAGACCCAGTACTTC CASTETSGYQETQYF
TRBJ2-3 many TRBD2 TRBV7-6 TGTGCCAGCAGCTTAGCTAGCGGGAGGGCAGGAGATACGCAGTATTTT CASSLASGRAGDTQYF
TRBJ1-1 many TRBD1 TRBV2 TGTGCCAGCAGGGGACAGGGGGCTGGAACTGAAGCTTTCTTT CASRGQGAGTEAFF
TRBJ2-2 few TRBD2 TRBV12-3/TRBV12-4 TGTGCCAGCAGTCGCCCGGGACACCGGACTAGCGGGAGGGATACGAACACCGGGGAGCTGTTTTTT CASSRPGHRTSGRDTNTGELFF
TRBJ1-2 - - TRBV18 TGTGCCAGCTCACCGGAGTCGTCTAGCGGCTACACCTTC CASSPESSSGYTF
TRBJ1-2 many - TRBV11-3 TGTGCCAGCAGCTTGTCCCAGGGCGTCTGGGGCTACACCTTC CASSLSQGVWGYTF
TRBJ1-1 - - TRBV18 TGTGCCAGCTCCGAAAACACTGAAGCTTTCTTT CASSENTEAFF
TRBJ1-1 - - TRBV4-1 TGCGCCAGCAGCCAGGGTTCCAGGGGCACTGAAGCTTTCTTT CASSQGSRGTEAFF
TRBJ1-5 few TRBD1 TRBV12-3/TRBV12-4 TGTGCCAGCAGTCTAGACGACAGGGAGGGGCAGCCCCAGCATTTT CASSLDDREGQPQHF
TRBJ2-5 many TRBD2 TRBV7-2 TGTGCCAGCAGCGAGAATAGCGGGGGCCGCGGAACCCAGTACTTC CASSENSGGRGTQYF
TRBJ2-7 many TRBD2 TRBV2 TGTGCCAGCAGTGTTCCTCCTAGCGGGAGGCTGAATGAGCAGTACTTC CASSVPPSGRLNEQYF
TRBJ1-2 few - TRBV12-5 TGTGCTAGTGGTTTCCCGGCGGGGGTTGGAGGCTACACCTTC CASGFPAGVGGYTF
TRBJ2-7 many TRBD2 TRBV11-3 TGTGCCAGCAGCCCAACTAGCGGGGCAACCTACGAGCAGTACTTC CASSPTSGATYEQYF
TRBJ1-1 few - TRBV19 TGTGCCAGCCGTAGGACAATGAACACTGAAGCTTTCTTT CASRRTMNTEAFF
TRBJ1-1 few - TRBV9 TGTGCCAGCAGCGTAGTTACGGAGAACACTGAAGCTTTCTTT CASSVVTENTEAFF
TRBJ2-5 - - TRBV10-2 TGCGCCAGCAGTGTGCGGAGTCTCCAAGAGACCCAGTACTTC CASSVRSLQETQYF
TRBJ1-1 many - TRBV28 TGTGCCAGCAGACCGGACGGGAACACTGAAGCTTTCTTT CASRPDGNTEAFF
TRBJ2-7 - TRBD1 TRBV29-1 TGCAGCGCCAGACAGGGGCGCTCCTACGAGCAGTACTTC CSARQGRSYEQYF
TRBJ1-1 many - TRBV12-3/TRBV12-4 TGTGCCAGCAGTTTCTGGCAATCCGATGGTGGGGCTTTCTTT CASSFWQSDGGAFF
TRBJ1-5 - - TRBV28 TGTGCCAGCAGATACCATGGGGGGCTCGATCAGCCCCAGCATTTT CASRYHGGLDQPQHF
TRBJ1-5 few TRBD1 TRBV9 TGTGCCAGCACAACCTACCCGACAGGGAATTATCAGCCCCAGCATTTT CASTTYPTGNYQPQHF